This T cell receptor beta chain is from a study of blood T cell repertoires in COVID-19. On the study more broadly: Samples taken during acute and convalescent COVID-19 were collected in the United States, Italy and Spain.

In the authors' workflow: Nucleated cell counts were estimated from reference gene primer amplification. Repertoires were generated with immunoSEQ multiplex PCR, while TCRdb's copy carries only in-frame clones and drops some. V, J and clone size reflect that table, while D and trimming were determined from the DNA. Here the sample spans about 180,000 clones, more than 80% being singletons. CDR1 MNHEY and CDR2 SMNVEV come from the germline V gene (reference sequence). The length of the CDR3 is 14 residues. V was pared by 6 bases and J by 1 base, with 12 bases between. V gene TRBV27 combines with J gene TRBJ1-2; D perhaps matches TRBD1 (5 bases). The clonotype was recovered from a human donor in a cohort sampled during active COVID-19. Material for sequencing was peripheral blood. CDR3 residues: CASSPGGGNYGYTF. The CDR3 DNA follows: TGTGCCAGCAGCCCCGGCGGGGGTAACTATGGCTACACCTTC.